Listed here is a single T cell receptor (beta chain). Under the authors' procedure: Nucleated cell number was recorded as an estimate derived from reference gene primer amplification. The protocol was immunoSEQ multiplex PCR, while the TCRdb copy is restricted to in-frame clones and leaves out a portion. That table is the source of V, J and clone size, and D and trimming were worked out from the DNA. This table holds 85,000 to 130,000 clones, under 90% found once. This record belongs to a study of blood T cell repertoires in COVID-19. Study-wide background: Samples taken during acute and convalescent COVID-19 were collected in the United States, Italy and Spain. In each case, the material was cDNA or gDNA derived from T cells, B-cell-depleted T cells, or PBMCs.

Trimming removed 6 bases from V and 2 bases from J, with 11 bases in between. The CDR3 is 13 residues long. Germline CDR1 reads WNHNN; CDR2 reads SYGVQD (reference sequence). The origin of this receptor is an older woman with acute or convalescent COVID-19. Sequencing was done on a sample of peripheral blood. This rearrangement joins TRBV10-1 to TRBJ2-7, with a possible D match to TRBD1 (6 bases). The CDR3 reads CASSRDNTYEQYF. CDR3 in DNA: TGCGCCAGCAGCCGGGACAACACCTACGAGCAGTACTTC.